This record concerns one TCR beta chain sequence. Its target is not known. This CDR3 has 13 amino acids. Germline-derived CDR1 and CDR2 are MNHNS and SASEGT. The ends were cut back, 6 bases at V and 5 bases at J, with 11 bases in the middle. This entry belongs to a study of response to subunit inactivated influenza vaccine. Overall study results and limits: Authors suggested seasonal influenza vaccinations each recruit few new T cells.

One entry per CDR3 protein results from TCRdb running MiXCR on the RT-PCR reads. The table has approximately 310,000 distinct CDR3 sequences, about a fifth seen once. Material: PBMCs from blood, obtained around 22 months after vaccination. The origin of this receptor is a man between 50 and 69 years old who received an inactivated influenza vaccine. The V call is TRBV6-1, the J call TRBJ1-5; D is ambiguous. This chain's CDR3 is CASSPSSHQPQHF. In nucleotides, the CDR3 is TGTGCCAGCAGCCCCTCCTCACATCAGCCCCAGCATTTT.